The 2 T cell receptor beta chains below come from one sample, sequenced in a study of Ad26.COV2.S vaccination and SARS-CoV-2 variants. The method was immunoSEQ multiplex PCR; TCRdb's version includes in-frame clones alone and lacks a portion of them. Of roughly 300,000 clones in the sample, about 89% were seen once. Treatment denoted: roughly 20 received Ad26.COV2.S at low or high dose, single or two shots; 5 received placebo; per-sample allocation not given. Each sample was drawn 63 days after the first injection (of vaccine or placebo). The source was peripheral blood, collected in a trial of Ad26.COV2.S vaccine versus placebo. The receptor source for this set is a person between 18 and 65 years old who received the Ad26.COV2.S COVID-19 vaccine or a placebo.

The chain uses TRBV4-3 and TRBJ1-2; D is undetermined. The length of the CDR3 is 15 residues. Germline V gene lookup returns CDR1 LGHNA and CDR2 YSLEER. V was shortened by 1 base and J by 3 bases, with 12 bases between the two germline ends. The CDR3 bases are TGCGCCAGCAGCCAAGTCCTAGCCGGGCACTATGGCTACACCTTC. This gives the protein CASSQVLAGHYGYTF.

This chain uses TRBV6-5 with TRBJ1-1; D uncertain. Per germline, CDR1 MNHEY and CDR2 SVGAGI. Trimming removed 7 bases at V and 0 bases at J, with 15 bases between. CDR3 length: 15 amino acids. CDR3 sequence reads: CASTLGFGMNTEAFF. CDR3 nucleotides: TGTGCCAGCACATTGGGGTTCGGGATGAACACTGAAGCTTTCTTT.